This T cell receptor beta chain came from a study of blood T cell repertoires in COVID-19. The count of this clone is one. J gave up 6 bases and V 0 bases, and 2 bases lay outside the gene matches. Per germline, CDR1 SEHNR and CDR2 FQNEAQ (reference sequence). The CDR3 covers 15 residues. The table came from immunoSEQ multiplex PCR; TCRdb's copy has only in-frame clones and leaves some out. Among around 180,000 clones listed, 75% to 85% were seen once. This clonotype was obtained from a woman aged 45-60 years with acute COVID-19. The rearrangement uses TRBV7-9 and TRBJ2-1; 10 bases match TRBD2. Sequenced: PBMCs or T cells enriched from blood (not recorded which). CDR3 nucleotides: TGTGCCAGCAGCTTAGCTAGCGGGGGGACCAATGAGCAGTTCTTC. This sequence encodes CASSLASGGTNEQFF. Full variable domain (remainder filled in from reference TRBV7-9 and TRBJ2-1): DTGVSQNPRHKITKRGQNVTFRCDPISEHNRLYWYRQTLGQGPEFLTYFQNEAQLEKSRLLSDRFSAERPKGSFSTLEIQRTEQGDSAMYLCASSLASGGTNEQFFGPGTRLTVL.